The 21 T cell receptor beta chains below all came from one sample that was sequenced in a study of a mutant IDH1 vaccine in newly diagnosed glioma. Data came from immunoSEQ multiplex PCR; TCRdb stores just in-frame clones and leaves some out. The sample yields around 120,000 clones, around 80% seen once. Their recognized antigens are unknown. Regarding time point: week 11, during vaccination. Vaccination used 300 ug of mutant IDH1 20-mer peptide per dose, with topical imiquimod. The specimen comprised PBMCs, sampled from a glioma patient whose treatment included an IDH1 peptide vaccine. These TCRs come from a man aged 40-50 years with glioma.

This chain connects TRBV14 to TRBJ2-5, with D uncertain. Between the trimmed V and J ends, which lost 0 bases and 4 bases, there was a span of 6 bases. This CDR3 contains 13 residues. Germline CDR1 and CDR2: SGHDN and FVKESK. The CDR3 DNA sequence: TGTGCCAGCAGCCAAGATTTTGGAGAGACCCAGTACTTC. Its translation is CASSQDFGETQYF.

The CDR3 region has the DNA TGTGCCAGCAGCTTGAAGGAAGCGGATTATGGCAATCAGCCCCAGCATTTT. Protein: CASSLKEADYGNQPQHF. The gene calls are TRBV5-8 and TRBJ1-5; D gene uncertain. CDR1 and CDR2 (germline): SGHTS, YDEGEE. The CDR3 loop spans 17 amino acids. V was cut by 1 base and J by 2 bases, with 16 bases left in between.

V gene TRBV19 combines with J gene TRBJ1-1, with 10 bases matching TRBD1. The J segment lost 1 base and the V segment lost 0 bases, leaving 2 bases of the junction unmatched. The CDR3 length is 16 residues. Germline-derived CDR1 and CDR2 are LNHDA and SQIVND (reference sequence). Written as DNA, the CDR3 is TGTGCCAGTAGTATAGAGCGGACAGGGGGGAACACTGAAGCTTTCTTT. It is translated as CASSIERTGGNTEAFF.

This clone was counted a single time. The J gene is TRBJ2-5, the V gene TRBV30, with 8 bases fitting TRBD1. This CDR3 has 14 residues. With V trimmed by 2 bases and J by 1 base, 3 bases remained unmatched. Germline loops: CDR1 GTSNPN, CDR2 SVGIG (reference sequence). Here the CDR3 DNA reads TGTGCCTGGAGTACAGGGGGACCCCAAGAGACCCAGTACTTC. Its translation is CAWSTGGPQETQYF.

V and J are TRBV18 and TRBJ2-7, with no clear D. V was clipped by 5 bases and J by 4 bases, with 9 bases between them. The germline CDR1 and CDR2 sequences are KGHSH and LQKENI. The CDR3 is 12 residues long. This CDR3 reads CASSVTIYEQYF. In DNA, the CDR3 is TGTGCCAGCTCAGTGACCATATACGAGCAGTACTTC.

The chain couples TRBV10-3 to TRBJ1-1, with a tentative D call TRBD1 (6 bases). Trimming cost V 7 bases and J 3 bases, with 15 bases left between them. The CDR3 covers 14 residues. Per germline, CDR1 ENHRY and CDR2 SYGVKD. CDR3 amino acids: CAIIKDSRHTEAFF. The CDR3 DNA reads as TGTGCCATCATAAAGGACAGTCGGCACACTGAAGCTTTCTTT.

The V gene is TRBV10-3, the J gene TRBJ2-7, with 9 bases matching TRBD1. The CDR3 runs to 13 residues. V was clipped by 11 bases and J by 6 bases; unmatched bases: 11. Germline lookup yields CDR1 ENHRY and CDR2 SYGVKD. CDR3 amino acids: CAARRDRVPEQYF. The CDR3 DNA is TGTGCCGCCCGCCGGGACAGGGTCCCCGAGCAGTACTTC.

The chain has TRBV5-4 and TRBJ2-3; 8 nucleotides match TRBD1. The CDR3 covers 15 residues. The ends lost 4 bases at V and 2 bases at J; junction bases unmatched: 6. CDR1 is SGHNT, CDR2 YYREEE, per germline (reference sequence). In DNA, the CDR3 is TGTGCCAGCAGCCTGGGACAGGTGTCCACAGATACGCAGTATTTT. Amino acid sequence: CASSLGQVSTDTQYF.

CDR3 nucleotides: TGTGCCAGCAGCTTAATAAAAACCGGGGAGCTGTTTTTT. It specifies CASSLIKTGELFF. The chain combines TRBV7-2 with TRBJ2-2; D ambiguous. This CDR3 is 13 amino acids long. Germline CDR1 and CDR2: SGHTA and FQGNSA. Trimming left V 2 bases short and J 5 bases short, with 6 bases between.

The chain is built from TRBV4-3 and TRBJ2-1; 7 nucleotides agree with TRBD2. Trimming at V came to 3 bases and at J to 6 bases, leaving 8 bases not matched to a gene. The CDR3 contains 15 residues. The germline CDR1 and CDR2 sequences are LGHNA and YSLEER. CDR3 in amino acids: CASSHSGSDPNEQFF. The CDR3 DNA sequence: TGCGCCAGCAGCCATAGCGGGTCCGACCCCAATGAGCAGTTCTTC.

This rearrangement joins TRBV5-1 to TRBJ2-6; D is undetermined. Trimming removed 0 bases at V and 2 bases at J, with 6 bases between. There are 15 residues in the CDR3. Germline V gene sequence: CDR1 SGHRS, CDR2 YFSETQ. CDR3 region: CASSLASPGANVLTF. The DNA of the CDR3 is TGCGCCAGCAGCTTGGCCAGCCCTGGGGCCAACGTCCTGACTTTC.

This chain connects TRBV5-1 to TRBJ2-7; possibly TRBD1 for D (5 bases). The germline CDR1 and CDR2 sequences are SGHRS and YFSETQ. The CDR3 extends over 15 amino acids. V gave up 4 bases and J gave up 0 bases, with 14 bases separating them. The CDR3 reads CASSPGWVFSYEQYF. CDR3 bases: TGCGCCAGCAGCCCAGGGTGGGTATTCTCCTACGAGCAGTACTTC.

V is TRBV11-3 and J is TRBJ2-1, with 16 bases aligning to TRBD2. The germline V gene has CDR1 SGHNT and CDR2 YENEEA. V dropped 1 base and J dropped 8; count of bases not matched to a gene: 5. The CDR3 loop spans 17 amino acids. The CDR3 protein is CASSLGGGTSGRDEQFF. The CDR3 nucleotides are TGTGCCAGCAGCTTAGGTGGCGGGACTAGCGGGAGGGATGAGCAGTTCTTC. Full variable domain (missing parts from reference TRBV11-3 and TRBJ2-1): EAGVVQSPRYKIIEKKQPVAFWCNPISGHNTLYWYLQNLGQGPELLIRYENEEAVDDSQLPKDRFSAERLKGVDSTLKIQPAELGDSAVYLCASSLGGGTSGRDEQFFGPGTRLTVL.

Remarks on this clone: The junction departs from germline at one end; a sequencing error may be responsible. The rearrangement links TRBV5-3 to TRBJ2-3, with TRBD1 matching 8 bases. TRBV5-3 is an ORF; its function is uncertain. The CDR3 is 15 amino acids. CDR3 coding DNA: TGTGCCAGCAGCTTAATGGACAGGGTAACAGATACGCAGTATTTT. Translated: CASSLMDRVTDTQYF.

The chain couples TRBV5-1 to TRBJ1-1; TRBD1 matches 8 bases. The CDR3 length is 14 residues. Germline CDR1 SGHRS, CDR2 YFSETQ. V shed 4 bases, J shed 7 bases, and the junction held 9 bases outside the gene matches. In nucleotides, the CDR3 is TGCGCCAGCAGCATCGGACAGGGAGCGTTTGAAGCTTTCTTT. Translated, it gives CASSIGQGAFEAFF.

This clone appeared a single time. The chain has TRBV4-1 and TRBJ2-2; TRBD2 might be the D (6 bases). CDR1 and CDR2 from the germline V gene are MGHRA and YSYEKL. The V gene lost 4 bases and the J gene lost 7 bases, with 16 bases spanning the gap. The CDR3 extends over 15 amino acids. Here the CDR3 reads CASSPDRRGIGELFF. CDR3 in DNA: TGCGCCAGCAGCCCGGATCGACGGGGGATCGGGGAGCTGTTTTTT.

This chain uses TRBV6-5 with TRBJ2-7; TRBD2 matches 7 bases. The V segment lost 10 bases and the J segment 0 bases; nucleotides outside the gene matches: 6. Germline loops: CDR1 MNHEY, CDR2 SVGAGI. This CDR3 contains 13 residues. The CDR3 DNA follows: TGTGCCACCCAGCGGGACCTCTCCTACGAGCAGTACTTC. The encoded protein is CATQRDLSYEQYF.

The V gene is TRBV7-2, the J gene TRBJ1-5, with a tentative D call TRBD1 (5 bases). Germline CDR1 is SGHTA and CDR2 is FQGNSA. This CDR3 region has 15 residues. The V end was cut by 2 bases, the J end by 7 bases, with 15 bases between. CDR3: CASSLQGTVRQPQHF. The CDR3 DNA reads as TGTGCCAGCAGCTTACAGGGAACCGTTCGCCAGCCCCAGCATTTT.

This clone was seen a few times. This rearrangement joins TRBV2 to TRBJ1-1; a weak D match, TRBD1 (5 bases). Trimming took off 6 bases at V and 6 bases at J, with 8 bases between the two ends. Germline V gene data show CDR1 as SNHLY and CDR2 as FYNNEI. The CDR3 runs to 11 residues. Here the CDR3 reads CASRGHPEAFF. The CDR3 DNA sequence: TGTGCCAGCAGGGGGCATCCTGAAGCTTTCTTT.

J is TRBJ2-7 and V is TRBV4-1, with D tentatively TRBD1 (5 bases). Trimming stripped 6 bases from V and 6 bases from J, with 15 bases between. This CDR3 spans 13 amino acids. Germline CDR1 is MGHRA and CDR2 is YSYEKL. CDR3 coding DNA: TGCGCCAGCAGTGTCGACCAGGGTTTCGAGCAGTACTTC. Amino acid sequence: CASSVDQGFEQYF.

This clone was counted between two and nine times. This chain connects TRBV11-1 to TRBJ1-5, with TRBD1 matching over 7 bases. CDR1 is SGHAT, CDR2 FQDESV, per germline (reference sequence). The CDR3 consists of 14 residues. With V trimmed by 1 base and J by 6 bases, 3 bases remained unmatched. DNA for the CDR3: TGTGCCAGCAGCTTAGGGGCAGGGGGTCAGCCCCAGCATTTT. Protein: CASSLGAGGQPQHF.